Listed below are T cell receptor beta chains from one sample, sequenced in a study of technical replicates of blood from a handful of donors. The assay was immunoSEQ multiplex PCR, and TCRdb's table has in-frame clones only and misses some. The sample consists of approximately 81,000 clones, approximately 95% of them appearing once. Sequenced material: T cells isolated from PBMCs. The receptors were gathered from a human donor in good health. The CDR3 runs from the conserved cysteine through the conserved F or W. A D gene is named only where the DNA matches it firmly. Clone size is shown for a subset of rows, as once, few, many or a class of expanded clone.

D | size | J | V | DNA | CDR3
NA | few | TRBJ1-3 | TRBV7-9 | TGTGCCAGCAGCTCTAGTAGGCGCTCTGGAAACACCATATATTTT | CASSSSRRSGNTIYF
TRBD2 | NA | TRBJ2-5 | TRBV15 | TGTGCCACGGGGGTGCAGGGTCTAGCGGGAGAGACCCAGTACTTC | CATGVQGLAGETQYF
NA | NA | TRBJ1-5 | TRBV9 | TGTGCCAGCAGCGTAGCGGCAGGAGGGAATCAGCCCCAGCATTTT | CASSVAAGGNQPQHF
TRBD1 | NA | TRBJ2-2 | TRBV18 | TGTGCCAGCTCACCACCGGACAGGGCAAACACCGGGGAGCTGTTTTTT | CASSPPDRANTGELFF
TRBD2 | NA | TRBJ2-1 | TRBV9 | TGTGCCAGCAGCGTAGGGCCCTACCGAAGCGGGAACAATGAGCAGTTCTTC | CASSVGPYRSGNNEQFF
NA | NA | TRBJ1-4 | TRBV6-5 | TGTGCCAGCAGTTACAGCCTTTTCTCAACTAATGAAAAACTGTTTTTT | CASSYSLFSTNEKLFF
NA | NA | TRBJ2-7 | TRBV5-1 | TGCGCCAGCAGCTTGGGAGCCGGGTCACCCTACGAGCAGTACTTC | CASSLGAGSPYEQYF
NA | NA | TRBJ2-4 | TRBV5-4 | TGTGCCAGCAGCTTGCCGGGGGACCTCAAAAACATTCAGTACTTC | CASSLPGDLKNIQYF
NA | NA | TRBJ2-1 | TRBV27 | TGTGCCAGCAGTGTGGACAAATACAATGAGCAGTTCTTC | CASSVDKYNEQFF
TRBD2 | NA | TRBJ2-7 | TRBV27 | TGTGCCAGCAGTCCCCTGAGCGGGAGGGTCCTGCAGCAGTACTTC | CASSPLSGRVLQQYF
NA | once | TRBJ1-3 | TRBV6-1 | TGTGCCAGTAAAGACAGTGATTTCTCTGGAAACACCATATATTTT | CASKDSDFSGNTIYF
NA | once | TRBJ1-5 | TRBV5-1 | TGCGCCAGCAGCTTGGGGGGAGATAATCAGCCCCAGCATTTT | CASSLGGDNQPQHF
NA | NA | TRBJ1-1 | TRBV5-1 | TGCGCCAGCAGCTTGGGTTGGACAGAAAACACTGAAGCTTTCTTT | CASSLGWTENTEAFF
NA | NA | TRBJ2-7 | TRBV4-1 | TGCGCCAGCAGCCAAGGTCTAGCGAATAACGAGCAGTACTTC | CASSQGLANNEQYF
TRBD2 | NA | TRBJ2-1 | TRBV11-2 | TGTGCCAGCAGGCGGGCGGGGGGAGACAATGAGCAGTTCTTC | CASRRAGGDNEQFF
TRBD1 | NA | TRBJ2-1 | TRBV30 | TGTGCCTGGAGCCTATTCGACAGGGGGAGGTACAATGAGCAGTTCTTC | CAWSLFDRGRYNEQFF
NA | once | TRBJ1-2 | TRBV4-1 | TGCGCCAGCAGCTTAACTGACGGGGATTTCAGGGGCTACACCTTC | CASSLTDGDFRGYTF
NA | NA | TRBJ2-3 | TRBV4-2 | TGTGCCAGCAGCCAAGTCCCTATGACAGGCGGCTTAGATACGCAGTATTTT | CASSQVPMTGGLDTQYF
TRBD2 | NA | TRBJ2-1 | TRBV6-5 | TGTGCCAGCAGTTACGGGCTAGCGGTTAACAATGAGCAGTTCTTC | CASSYGLAVNNEQFF
NA | NA | TRBJ2-7 | TRBV5-4 | TGTGCCAGCAGCCCCTACGCGGGCGGCTACGAGCAGTACTTC | CASSPYAGGYEQYF
NA | NA | TRBJ2-4 | TRBV19 | TGTGCCACGCGGCCCATAGCCAAAAACATTCAGTACTTC | CATRPIAKNIQYF
NA | NA | TRBJ1-1 | TRBV6-1 | TGTGCCGGGAGCTACAGTTCGATGAACACTGAAGCTTTCTTT | CAGSYSSMNTEAFF
NA | NA | TRBJ1-2 | TRBV20-1 | TGCAGTGCTAGGACCGGGACAGGCTACACCTTC | CSARTGTGYTF
NA | NA | TRBJ1-3 | TRBV6-5 | TGTGCCAGCAGTTACTCGAGAGGGTCTGGAAACACCATATATTTT | CASSYSRGSGNTIYF
NA | NA | TRBJ1-2 | TRBV5-3 | TGTGCCAGAAGGGGCAGGGGTGGTGGCTACACCTTC | CARRGRGGGYTF
TRBD2 | once | TRBJ2-3 | TRBV29-1 | TGCAGCGAATCTAGCGGAACCCGGGATACGCAGTATTTT | CSESSGTRDTQYF
TRBD2 | NA | TRBJ2-1 | TRBV7-9 | TGTGCCAGCAGCTTAGTGAGCGGGACCCCGCATGAGCAGTTCTTC | CASSLVSGTPHEQFF
TRBD2 | NA | TRBJ2-2 | TRBV9 | TGTGCCAGCAGCGTAGAAATTACCCCCAGCGGGAGGGATCCCGGGGAGCTGTTTTTT | CASSVEITPSGRDPGELFF
NA | once | TRBJ1-1 | TRBV23-1 | TGCGCCAGTCTCCCGCAGGGGTGGACGTTGGGGTACACTGAAGCTTTCTTT | CASLPQGWTLGYTEAFF
NA | NA | TRBJ2-7 | TRBV6-5 | TGTGCCAGCAGGTGGGAGACCCACGAGCAGTACTTC | CASRWETHEQYF
TRBD1 | NA | TRBJ1-2 | TRBV6-5 | TGTGCCAGCAGTGAGATGGACAGGTTAGGTGGCTACACCTTC | CASSEMDRLGGYTF
NA | NA | TRBJ2-7 | TRBV14 | TGTGCCAGCAGCCAGGTCGCTAGCGCCCACGAGCAGTACTTC | CASSQVASAHEQYF
NA | NA | TRBJ1-2 | TRBV27 | TGTGCCAGCAGTTTAATAGCTAACTATGGCTACACCTTC | CASSLIANYGYTF
TRBD2 | NA | TRBJ2-3 | TRBV6-5 | TGTGCCAGCAGCCTACTAGCGGGAGACACAGATACGCAGTATTTT | CASSLLAGDTDTQYF
NA | NA | TRBJ2-7 | TRBV11-3 | TGTGCCAGCAGTCCCCGGTCAGGTTTCGAGCAGTACTTC | CASSPRSGFEQYF
NA | once | TRBJ2-7 | TRBV5-8 | TGTGCCAGCAGCTTGGGTAGCTTCCTATACGAGCAGTACTTC | CASSLGSFLYEQYF
TRBD1 | NA | TRBJ2-3 | TRBV30 | TGTGCCTCAGCACGCACAGGGGCTAGCACAGATACGCAGTATTTT | CASARTGASTDTQYF
TRBD2 | NA | TRBJ2-7 | TRBV5-3 | TGTGCCAGAAGCTCGACTAGCGGGAGATCCTACGAGCAGTACTTC | CARSSTSGRSYEQYF
TRBD2 | NA | TRBJ2-2 | TRBV7-2 | TGTGCCAGCAGCTTAGTCACTAGCGGGAGGGCCATAGCCGGGGAGCTGTTTTTT | CASSLVTSGRAIAGELFF
NA | NA | TRBJ2-7 | TRBV21-1 | TGTGCCAGCAGCAACGGCGAGCAGTACTTC | CASSNGEQYF
TRBD1 | NA | TRBJ1-4 | TRBV9 | TGTGCCAGCAGCCCCTACGGGACAGGGTCTGAAAAACTGTTTTTT | CASSPYGTGSEKLFF
NA | NA | TRBJ2-3 | TRBV5-1 | TGCGCCAGCCGACTTCAAGCAGATACGCAGTATTTT | CASRLQADTQYF
TRBD1 | NA | TRBJ1-1 | TRBV5-4 | TGTGCCAGCAGCTTAGACAGGGGAGTCGGTGAAGCTTTCTTT | CASSLDRGVGEAFF
TRBD2 | NA | TRBJ2-2 | TRBV7-6 | TGTGGAGTAGCCGTTGCGGGAGGATACGGGGAGCTGTTTTTT | CGVAVAGGYGELFF
TRBD1 | NA | TRBJ1-2 | TRBV4-3 | TGCGCCAGCAGCCAAACAGGGGGAATCGGCTACACCTTC | CASSQTGGIGYTF
TRBD1 | NA | TRBJ2-1 | TRBV4-1 | TGCGCCAGCAGCCCTCTGGGACAGATAAATTCCTACAATGAGCAGTTCTTC | CASSPLGQINSYNEQFF
NA | NA | TRBJ2-7 | TRBV19 | TGTGCCAGTAGTATAGTACTTAACGCCGTTTACGAGCAGTACTTC | CASSIVLNAVYEQYF
TRBD2 | NA | TRBJ2-7 | TRBV9 | TGTGCCAGCAGCCTGGGACTAGCGGGAGGAGAGCAGTACTTC | CASSLGLAGGEQYF
TRBD1 | NA | TRBJ1-1 | TRBV19 | TGTGCCAGTAGGGAGACAGGGTTGAACACTGAAGCTTTCTTT | CASRETGLNTEAFF
NA | NA | TRBJ1-5 | TRBV4-1 | TGCGCCAGCAGCCAAGTCGTGAGCAGCAATCAGCCCCAGCATTTT | CASSQVVSSNQPQHF
TRBD2 | NA | TRBJ2-3 | TRBV4-3 | TGCGCCAGCAGCCATATGGAGGGGACTAGCGGAGCAGATACGCAGTATTTT | CASSHMEGTSGADTQYF
TRBD1 | NA | TRBJ1-1 | TRBV14 | TGTGCCAGCAGCCCTCAAGACAGGGCGAACACTGAAGCTTTCTTT | CASSPQDRANTEAFF
NA | NA | TRBJ2-7 | TRBV27 | TGTGCCAGCAGTTTAAGGGGGACCTCCTACGAGCAGTACTTC | CASSLRGTSYEQYF
TRBD2 | NA | TRBJ2-7 | TRBV28 | TGTGCCAGCAGTTTCTTGTCTAGCGGGAGGTCCTCCTACGAGCAGTACTTC | CASSFLSSGRSSYEQYF
TRBD2 | NA | TRBJ2-3 | TRBV2 | TGTGCCAGCAGCGACGCGGGGGGGACAGATACGCAGTATTTT | CASSDAGGTDTQYF
NA | once | TRBJ2-4 | TRBV10-3 | TGTGCCATCGGAGAGGGAGCCAAAAACATTCAGTACTTC | CAIGEGAKNIQYF
TRBD2 | NA | TRBJ2-7 | TRBV5-4 | TGTGCCAGCAGCTGGGACCTGGGACTAGCGGGAGGTCAGGACGAGCAGTACTTC | CASSWDLGLAGGQDEQYF
NA | NA | TRBJ2-7 | TRBV27 | TGTGCCAGCAGAGATGGACTCCTCTACGAGCAGTACTTC | CASRDGLLYEQYF
NA | NA | TRBJ1-2 | TRBV5-1 | TGCGCCAGCAGCTCGGACATCTTCTATGGCTACACCTTC | CASSSDIFYGYTF